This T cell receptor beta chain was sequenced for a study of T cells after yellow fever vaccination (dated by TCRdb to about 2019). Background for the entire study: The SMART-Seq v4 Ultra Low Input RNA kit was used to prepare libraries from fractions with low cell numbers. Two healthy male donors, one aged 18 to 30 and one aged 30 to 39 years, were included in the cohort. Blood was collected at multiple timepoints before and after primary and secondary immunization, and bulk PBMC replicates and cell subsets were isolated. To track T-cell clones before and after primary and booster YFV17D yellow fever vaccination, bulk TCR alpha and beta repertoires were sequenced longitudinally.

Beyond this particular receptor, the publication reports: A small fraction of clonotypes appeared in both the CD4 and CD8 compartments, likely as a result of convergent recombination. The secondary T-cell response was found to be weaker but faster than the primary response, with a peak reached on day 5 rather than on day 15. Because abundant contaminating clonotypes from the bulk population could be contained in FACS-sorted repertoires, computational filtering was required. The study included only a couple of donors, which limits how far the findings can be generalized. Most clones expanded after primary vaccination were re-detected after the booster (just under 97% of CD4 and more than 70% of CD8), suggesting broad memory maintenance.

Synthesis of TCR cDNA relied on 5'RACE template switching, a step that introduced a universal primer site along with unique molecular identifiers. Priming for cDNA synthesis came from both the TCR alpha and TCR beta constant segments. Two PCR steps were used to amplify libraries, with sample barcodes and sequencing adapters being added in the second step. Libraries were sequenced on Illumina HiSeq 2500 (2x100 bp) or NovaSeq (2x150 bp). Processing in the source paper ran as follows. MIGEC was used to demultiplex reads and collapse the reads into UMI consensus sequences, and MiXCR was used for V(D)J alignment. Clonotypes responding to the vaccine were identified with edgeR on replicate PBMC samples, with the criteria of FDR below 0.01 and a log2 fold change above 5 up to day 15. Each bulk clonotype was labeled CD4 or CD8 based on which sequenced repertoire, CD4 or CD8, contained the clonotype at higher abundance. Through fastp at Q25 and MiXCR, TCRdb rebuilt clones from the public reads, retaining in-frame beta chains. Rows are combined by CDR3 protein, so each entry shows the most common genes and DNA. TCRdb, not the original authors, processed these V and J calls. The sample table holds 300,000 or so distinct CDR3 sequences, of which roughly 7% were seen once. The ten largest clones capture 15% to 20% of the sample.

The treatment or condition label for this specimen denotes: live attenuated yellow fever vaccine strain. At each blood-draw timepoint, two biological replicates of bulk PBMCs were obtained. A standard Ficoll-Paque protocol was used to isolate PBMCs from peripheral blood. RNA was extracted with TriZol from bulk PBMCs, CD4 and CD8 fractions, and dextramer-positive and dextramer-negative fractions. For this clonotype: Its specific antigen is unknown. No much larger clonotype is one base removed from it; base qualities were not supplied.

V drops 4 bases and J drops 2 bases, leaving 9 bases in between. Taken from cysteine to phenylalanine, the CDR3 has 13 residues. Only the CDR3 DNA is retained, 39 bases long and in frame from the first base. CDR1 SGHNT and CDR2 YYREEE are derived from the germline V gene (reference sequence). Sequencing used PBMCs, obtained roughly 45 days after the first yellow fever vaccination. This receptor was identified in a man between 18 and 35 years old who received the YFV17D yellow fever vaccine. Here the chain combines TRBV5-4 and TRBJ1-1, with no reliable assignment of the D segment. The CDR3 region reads CASSQSHNTEAFF. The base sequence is TGTGCCAGCAGCCAATCGCATAACACTGAAGCTTTCTTT.